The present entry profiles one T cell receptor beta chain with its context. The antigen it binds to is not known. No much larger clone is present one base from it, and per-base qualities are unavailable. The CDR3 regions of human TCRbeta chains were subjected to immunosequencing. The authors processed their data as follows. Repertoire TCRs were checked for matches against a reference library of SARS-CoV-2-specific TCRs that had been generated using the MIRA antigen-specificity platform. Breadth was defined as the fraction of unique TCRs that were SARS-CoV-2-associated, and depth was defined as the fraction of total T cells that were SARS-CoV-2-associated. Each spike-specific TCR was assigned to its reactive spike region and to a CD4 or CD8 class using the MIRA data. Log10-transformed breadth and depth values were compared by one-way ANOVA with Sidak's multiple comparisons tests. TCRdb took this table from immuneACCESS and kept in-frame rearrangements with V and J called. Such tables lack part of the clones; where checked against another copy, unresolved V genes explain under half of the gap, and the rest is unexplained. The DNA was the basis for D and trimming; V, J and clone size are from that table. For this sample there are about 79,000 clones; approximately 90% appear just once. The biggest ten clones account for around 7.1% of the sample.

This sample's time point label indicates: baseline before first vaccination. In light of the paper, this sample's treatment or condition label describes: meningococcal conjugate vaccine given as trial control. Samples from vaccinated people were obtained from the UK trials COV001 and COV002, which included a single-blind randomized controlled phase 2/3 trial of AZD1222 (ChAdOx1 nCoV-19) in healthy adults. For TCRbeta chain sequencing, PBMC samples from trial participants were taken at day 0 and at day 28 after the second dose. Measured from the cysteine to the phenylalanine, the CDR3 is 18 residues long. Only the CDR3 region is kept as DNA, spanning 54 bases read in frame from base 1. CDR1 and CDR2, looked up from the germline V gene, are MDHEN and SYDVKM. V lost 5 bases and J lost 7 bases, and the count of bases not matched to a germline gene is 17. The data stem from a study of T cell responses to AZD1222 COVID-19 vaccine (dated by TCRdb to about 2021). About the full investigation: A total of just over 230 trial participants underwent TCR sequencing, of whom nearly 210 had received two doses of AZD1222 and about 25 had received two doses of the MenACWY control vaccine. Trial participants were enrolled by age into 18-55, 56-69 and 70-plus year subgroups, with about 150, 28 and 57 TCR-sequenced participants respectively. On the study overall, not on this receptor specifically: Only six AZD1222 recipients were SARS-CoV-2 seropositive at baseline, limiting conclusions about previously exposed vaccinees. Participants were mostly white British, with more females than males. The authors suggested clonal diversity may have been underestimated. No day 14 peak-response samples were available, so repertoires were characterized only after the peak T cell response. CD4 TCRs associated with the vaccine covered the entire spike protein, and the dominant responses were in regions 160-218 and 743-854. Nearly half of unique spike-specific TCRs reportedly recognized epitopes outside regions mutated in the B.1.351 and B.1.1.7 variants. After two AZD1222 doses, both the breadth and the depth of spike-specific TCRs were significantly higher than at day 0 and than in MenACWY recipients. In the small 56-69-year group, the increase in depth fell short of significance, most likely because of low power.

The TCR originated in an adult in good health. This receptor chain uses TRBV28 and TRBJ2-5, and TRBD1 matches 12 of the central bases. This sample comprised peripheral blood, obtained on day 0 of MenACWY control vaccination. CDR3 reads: CASSTQMPGTGGGWTQYF. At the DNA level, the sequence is TGTGCCAGCAGTACTCAAATGCCCGGGACAGGGGGCGGTTGGACCCAGTACTTC.